A single sample is the source of the 3 T cell receptor beta chains below, sequenced in a study of blood T cell repertoires in COVID-19. The protocol was immunoSEQ multiplex PCR, while the TCRdb copy is restricted to in-frame clones and leaves out a portion. Among 250,000 or so clones listed, about 86% were seen once. What was sequenced was peripheral blood. The receptors come from a man between 60 and 75 years old with acute or convalescent COVID-19.

This chain uses TRBV7-2 with TRBJ2-7; 11 bases are a match to TRBD1. V was pared by 3 bases and J by 2 bases, with 3 bases of the junction left unmatched. This CDR3 comprises 15 residues. The germline V gene has CDR1 SGHTA and CDR2 FQGNSA. CDR3 DNA: TGTGCCAGCAGCTTCGGACAGGGGGCCACCTACGAGCAGTACTTC. It yields the protein CASSFGQGATYEQYF.

J is TRBJ2-1 and V is TRBV9, with 8 bases aligning to TRBD2. The CDR3 length is 14 residues. Germline CDR1 SGDLS, CDR2 YYNGEE. Losses at the gene ends were 8 bases for V and 6 bases for J; bases not matched to a gene: 10. The CDR3 region is CASDSGSVGNEQFF. The CDR3 nucleotides read TGTGCCAGTGACAGCGGGAGCGTCGGCAATGAGCAGTTCTTC.

The rearrangement uses TRBV3-1 (or the pseudogene TRBV3-2) and TRBJ2-4; 9 nucleotides agree with TRBD2. J gave up 6 bases and V 3 bases, and 9 bases lay outside the gene matches. The CDR3 runs 16 residues. Germline values: CDR1 LGHDT, CDR2 YNNKEL (reference sequence). DNA for the CDR3: TGTGCCAGCAGCCAGTCTGCGGGAGGGGCGGGAAACATTCAGTACTTC. It encodes CASSQSAGGAGNIQYF.